These 5 T cell receptor beta chains originate from one sample sequenced in a study of cytomegalovirus exposure and HLA in healthy donors. PCR involved 60 Vbeta and 13 Jbeta primers. Only in-frame clones appear in the TCRdb table, and some are missing; sequencing was by immunoSEQ multiplex PCR. The data contain around 150,000 clones, roughly 70% of them singletons. Sequencing was done on a sample of PBMCs. The receptors stem from a man between 50 and 59 years old in good health and CMV-seropositive.

The chain recombines TRBV6-6 with TRBJ2-1; 9 nucleotides line up with TRBD1. The length of the CDR3 is 16 residues. CDR1 and CDR2 (germline): MNHNY, SVGAGI (reference sequence). The V segment lost 0 bases and the J segment 5 bases; nucleotides outside the gene matches: 5. CDR3 region: CASSYSRDRVNNEQFF. CDR3 bases: TGTGCCAGCAGTTACTCCCGGGACAGGGTAAACAATGAGCAGTTCTTC.

CDR3 sequence: CSVVILRASGEQFF. The CDR3 nucleotides read TGCAGCGTTGTAATTCTTCGGGCTAGCGGAGAGCAGTTCTTC. The rearrangement joins TRBV29-1 to TRBJ2-1; 7 bases agree with TRBD2. With 4 bases clipped from V and 10 bases from J, the junction kept 13 bases outside the gene matches. This CDR3 region has 14 residues. The germline gives CDR1 SQVTM, CDR2 ANQGSEA.

The chain uses TRBV7-2 and TRBJ1-4; D not resolved. The CDR3 runs 15 residues. Trimming removed 5 bases at V and 4 bases at J, with 14 bases between. From germline, CDR1 is SGHTA and CDR2 FQGNSA. The CDR3 is CASSPREGFNEKLFF. CDR3 nucleotides: TGTGCCAGCAGCCCCCGGGAGGGCTTTAATGAAAAACTGTTTTTT.

The CDR3 nucleotides read TGTGCCAGTAGTAAAGGACAGGAATATTCTGGGGCCAACGTCCTGACTTTC. Translating gives CASSKGQEYSGANVLTF. The chain links TRBV19 to TRBJ2-6; 7 positions agree with TRBD1. Germline V gene lookup returns CDR1 LNHDA and CDR2 SQIVND (reference sequence). The CDR3 totals 17 residues. With 4 bases clipped from V and 1 base from J, the junction kept 7 bases outside the gene matches. The complete variable domain, with remaining parts taken from reference TRBV19 and TRBJ2-6, reads DGGITQSPKYLFRKEGQNVTLSCEQNLNHDAMYWYRQDPGQGLRLIYYSQIVNDFQKGDIAEGYSVSREKKESFPLTVTSAQKNPTAFYLCASSKGQEYSGANVLTFGAGSRLTVL.

The V gene is TRBV7-8, the J gene TRBJ2-2; TRBD2 agrees at 8 bases. CDR1 and CDR2 (germline): SGHVS, FQNEAQ. Trimming cost V 3 bases and J 2 bases; bases outside gene matches: 5. The CDR3 totals 16 residues. CDR3 amino acids: CASSFSGGTNTGELFF. CDR3 nucleotides: TGTGCCAGCAGCTTCTCGGGGGGGACAAACACCGGGGAGCTGTTTTTT.